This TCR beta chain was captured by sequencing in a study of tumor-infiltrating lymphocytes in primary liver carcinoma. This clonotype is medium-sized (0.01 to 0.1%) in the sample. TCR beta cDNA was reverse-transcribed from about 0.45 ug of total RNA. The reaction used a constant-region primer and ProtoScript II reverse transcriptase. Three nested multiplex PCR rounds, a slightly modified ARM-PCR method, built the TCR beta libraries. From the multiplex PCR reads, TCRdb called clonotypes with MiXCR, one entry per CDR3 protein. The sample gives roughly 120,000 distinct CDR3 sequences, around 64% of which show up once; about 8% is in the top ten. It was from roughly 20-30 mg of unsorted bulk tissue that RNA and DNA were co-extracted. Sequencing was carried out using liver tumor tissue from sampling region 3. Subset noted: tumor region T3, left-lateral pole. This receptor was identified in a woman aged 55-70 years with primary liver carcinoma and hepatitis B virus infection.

CDR3 nucleotide sequence: TGTGCCACCAAAGCGGGGCCCACAGATACGCAGTATTTT. Translating gives CATKAGPTDTQYF. The chain couples TRBV6-1 to TRBJ2-3, with 7 bases aligning to TRBD2. This CDR3 spans 13 amino acids. CDR1 and CDR2 (germline): MNHNS, SASEGT. J gave up 2 bases and V 10 bases, and 6 bases lay outside the gene matches.